These T cell receptor beta chains were read from a single sample in a study of CD8+CD57+ T cells in acquired aplastic anemia. TCRdb itself ran the reads through MiXCR, one entry per CDR3 protein. Of 65,000 to 85,000 distinct CDR3 sequences in the sample, around 50% were seen once. Sequenced: sorted CD4+, CD8+, or CD8+CD57+ T cells (not recorded which) from PBMCs. The receptor source for this set is a human donor in good health, serving as a control. CDR3s include the opening cysteine and the closing phenylalanine or tryptophan. The order of the fields is CDR3 length, J gene, V gene, D gene, clone size, CDR3 protein, CDR3 DNA. A D gene is named only where the DNA matches it firmly. Clone size is stated in some rows and not others, as once, few, many or a class when expanded.

13	TRBJ1-1	TRBV4-1	TRBD1	.	CASSPGQGTEAFF	TGCGCCAGCAGCCCGGGACAGGGCACTGAGGCTTTCTTT
13	TRBJ1-2	TRBV2	.	once	CANRRDVQYGYTF	TGTGCCAACCGTCGGGACGTACAATATGGCTACACCTTC
14	TRBJ1-2	TRBV19	.	.	CASRIQGFRYGYTF	TGTGCCAGTAGAATACAGGGTTTTCGCTATGGCTACACCTTC
16	TRBJ2-5	TRBV25-1	TRBD2	.	CASSLVGTSGQETQYF	TGTGCCAGCAGCTTAGTCGGGACTAGCGGTCAAGAGACCCAGTACTTC
16	TRBJ1-6	TRBV20-1	.	many	CSARNRESSYNSPLHF	TGCAGTGCCAGAAACAGGGAAAGCTCCTATAATTCACCCCTCCACTTT
12	TRBJ1-5	TRBV20-1	.	.	CSARGAGQPQHF	TGCAGTGCTAGAGGGGCTGGGCAGCCCCAGCATTTT
13	TRBJ1-6	TRBV19	.	once	CASSIRGISPLHF	TGTGCCAGTAGTATACGGGGGATTTCACCCCTCCACTTT
15	TRBJ1-6	TRBV12-3/TRBV12-4	.	many	CASSLTIGANSPLHF	TGTGCCAGCAGTTTAACTATAGGGGCGAATTCACCCCTCCACTTT
12	TRBJ2-7	TRBV2	TRBD2	.	CASSLGSGVLYF	TGTGCCAGCAGCTTAGGAAGCGGGGTTCTGTACTTC
12	TRBJ1-6	TRBV12-5	.	once	CASGLDSSPLHF	TGTGCTAGTGGTTTGGATAGTTCACCCCTCCACTTT
13	TRBJ2-2	TRBV10-1	.	.	CASTGDNTGELFF	TGCGCCAGCACCGGAGACAACACCGGGGAGCTGTTTTTT
13	TRBJ2-1	TRBV19	TRBD2	.	CASSEIAGWEQFF	TGTGCCAGTAGTGAGATAGCGGGGTGGGAGCAGTTCTTC
14	TRBJ2-7	TRBV4-1	.	.	CASSQGARIYEQYF	TGCGCCAGCAGCCAGGGGGCTCGGATTTACGAGCAGTACTTC
16	TRBJ2-5	TRBV20-1	TRBD2	medium-sized	CSARDLAGGDQETQYF	TGCAGTGCTAGAGATCTTGCGGGAGGGGATCAAGAGACCCAGTACTTC
15	TRBJ1-2	TRBV7-9	.	many	CASSLAVATNYGYTF	TGTGCCAGCAGCTTAGCGGTCGCTACTAACTATGGCTACACCTTC
15	TRBJ2-7	TRBV6-5	.	.	CASSWDTGSSYEQYF	TGTGCCAGCAGTTGGGATACAGGGAGCTCCTACGAGCAGTACTTC
14	TRBJ1-3	TRBV18	TRBD1	many	CASSEDRGEDTIYF	TGTGCCAGCTCAGAGGACAGGGGTGAGGACACCATATATTTT
14	TRBJ2-2	TRBV7-8	.	few	CASSPGGAGGELFF	TGTGCCAGCAGCCCTGGGGGGGCGGGCGGGGAGCTGTTTTTT
16	TRBJ2-1	TRBV7-9	TRBD2	many	CASSLGASGGVDEQFF	TGTGCCAGCAGCCTCGGGGCCAGCGGGGGGGTCGATGAGCAGTTCTTC
15	TRBJ2-1	TRBV19	.	.	CASSTLGGAYNEQFF	TGTGCCAGTAGTACCCTAGGGGGGGCATACAATGAGCAGTTCTTC
12	TRBJ2-5	TRBV20-1	.	.	CSAKTGQETQYF	TGCAGTGCCAAGACAGGCCAAGAGACCCAGTACTTC
14	TRBJ2-7	TRBV7-6	TRBD1	.	CASSLTGTGNEQYF	TGTGCCAGCAGCTTAACCGGGACAGGGAACGAGCAGTACTTC
18	TRBJ1-2	TRBV5-6	TRBD1	.	CASSLKWMARTGSDGYTF	TGTGCCAGCAGCTTGAAATGGATGGCCCGGACAGGCTCTGATGGCTACACCTTC
14	TRBJ1-4	TRBV6-5	.	many	CASSYATTGEKLFF	TGTGCCAGCAGTTACGCCACAACAGGCGAAAAACTGTTTTTT
11	TRBJ1-1	TRBV24-1	.	few	CATSDGRDAFF	TGTGCCACCAGTGATGGTCGGGATGCTTTCTTT
17	TRBJ1-5	TRBV4-2	.	.	CASSGALGLHKDQPQHF	TGTGCCAGCAGCGGAGCTTTAGGACTGCACAAGGATCAGCCCCAGCATTTT
14	TRBJ1-6	TRBV9	.	once	CASSGREYNSPLHF	TGTGCCAGCAGCGGGCGCGAATATAATTCACCCCTCCACTTT
17	TRBJ1-6	TRBV5-6	.	.	CASSLSPGQLNNSPLHF	TGTGCCAGCAGCTTGTCTCCGGGGCAGTTGAATAATTCACCCCTCCACTTT
19	TRBJ1-5	TRBV24-1	TRBD1	.	CATSDPGPGGYGGNQPQHF	TGTGCCACCAGTGACCCTGGGCCAGGGGGGTATGGGGGCAATCAGCCCCAGCATTTT
15	TRBJ2-1	TRBV4-2	.	many	CASSQDLGRINEQFF	TGTGCCAGCAGCCAAGATCTCGGGCGCATCAATGAGCAGTTCTTC
14	TRBJ1-1	TRBV7-9	TRBD1	.	CASSLGGTGAEAFF	TGTGCCAGCAGCTTGGGTGGGACAGGGGCTGAAGCTTTCTTT
15	TRBJ2-7	TRBV2	TRBD2	.	CASTPWGGSSYEQYF	TGTGCCAGCACCCCGTGGGGGGGGAGCTCCTACGAGCAGTACTTC
13	TRBJ2-2	TRBV7-8	.	.	CASSMSSSGELFF	TGTGCCAGCAGCATGTCGAGCTCCGGGGAGCTGTTTTTT
16	TRBJ2-6	TRBV6-1	.	.	CASDSHSGAGANVLTF	TGTGCCAGCGACTCACACTCTGGAGCTGGGGCCAACGTCCTGACCTTC
14	TRBJ1-1	TRBV13	.	.	CATSDPGTGTEAFF	TGTGCCACCAGTGACCCCGGGACGGGAACTGAAGCTTTCTTT
15	TRBJ2-7	TRBV20-1	TRBD2	.	CSAGLGTSGVYEQYF	TGCAGTGCTGGACTTGGGACTAGCGGGGTCTACGAGCAGTACTTC
13	TRBJ2-7	TRBV7-2	.	.	CASSLREALEQYF	TGTGCCAGCAGCTTGAGAGAAGCGCTCGAGCAGTACTTC
15	TRBJ1-1	TRBV5-5	TRBD1	.	CASSLDPGGYTEAFF	TGTGCCAGCAGCTTGGATCCAGGGGGTTACACTGAAGCTTTCTTT
12	TRBJ2-1	TRBV7-6	TRBD1	.	CASSPGQVEQFF	TGTGCCAGCAGTCCCGGACAGGTTGAGCAGTTCTTC
16	TRBJ1-2	TRBV6-1	TRBD1	few	CASTTTGDRGRTGYTF	TGTGCCAGCACAACAACAGGAGACAGGGGGAGGACTGGCTACACCTTC
13	TRBJ1-6	TRBV10-2	.	.	CASTSGRRSPLHF	TGCGCCAGCACTTCGGGAAGACGTTCACCCCTCCACTTT